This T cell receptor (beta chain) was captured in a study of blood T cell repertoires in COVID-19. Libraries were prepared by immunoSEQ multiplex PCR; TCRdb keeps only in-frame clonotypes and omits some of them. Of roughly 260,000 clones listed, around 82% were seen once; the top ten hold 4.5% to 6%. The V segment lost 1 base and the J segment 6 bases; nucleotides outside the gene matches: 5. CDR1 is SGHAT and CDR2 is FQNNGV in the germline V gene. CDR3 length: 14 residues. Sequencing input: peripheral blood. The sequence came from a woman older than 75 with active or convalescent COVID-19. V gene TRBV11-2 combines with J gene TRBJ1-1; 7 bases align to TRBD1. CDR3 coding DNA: TGTGCCAGCAGCTTAGTAGGGACAGTCTCTGAAGCTTTCTTT. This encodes CASSLVGTVSEAFF.